The clone carrying this T cell receptor beta chain was detected many times. V lost 6 bases, J lost 4 bases, and 15 bases lay in between. CDR3 length equals 14 residues. The V gene's germline CDR1 is MNHNS and CDR2 SASEGT. This record belongs to a study of glioma-infiltrating T cells. As for the study in general: Blood libraries targeted roughly 4.5- to 11-fold coverage of 1 million or so T cells.

TCR alpha and beta CDR3 regions were amplified from RNA using iRepertoire nested multiplex PCR. One-step reverse transcription and amplification started from around 100-400 ng of tissue mRNA or PBMC total RNA. TCRdb independently ran MiXCR on the multiplex PCR reads; one entry per CDR3 protein. The sample yields approximately 400,000 distinct CDR3 sequences, about 40% seen once. This chain connects TRBV6-1 to TRBJ1-2, with no clear D. The receptor's source is a human donor with low-grade glioma or glioblastoma, undergoing nonglioma brain surgery, or in good health (not recorded which). Sequencing was performed on glioma tissue, nonneoplastic brain tissue, or PBMCs (not recorded which). The CDR3 coding sequence is TGTGCCAGCAGCTCCGGGTCAATTACCTATGGCTACACCTTC. This gives the protein CASSSGSITYGYTF.